The next 7 T cell receptor beta chains were all read from a single sample in a study. Treg sorting used a CD4+CD25+CD127-/low gate. TCRdb re-called the 5' RACE reads through MiXCR, storing one row per CDR3 protein. Here the sample spans 30,000 to 35,000 distinct CDR3 sequences, roughly 27% being singletons. The sample taken for sequencing was tumor-infiltrating Tregs sorted from the breast tumor. Receptor source: a female donor with breast cancer.

This chain connects TRBV20-1 to TRBJ1-6; D is possibly TRBD1 (5 bases). Trimming removed 1 base at V and 8 bases at J, with 9 bases between. The CDR3 length is 13 residues. Germline CDR1 is DFQATT and CDR2 is SNEGSKA (reference sequence). The CDR3 region is CSARAGAHSPLHF. CDR3 coding DNA: TGCAGTGCTAGAGCCGGGGCTCATTCACCCCTCCACTTT.

The chain links TRBV9 to TRBJ2-1, with D tentatively TRBD2 (5 bases). Germline CDR1 and CDR2: SGDLS and YYNGEE. Deletions cut 7 bases from V and 2 bases from J, with 16 bases between. The CDR3 has 15 residues. The CDR3, as DNA: TGTGCCAGCGGAGGACTTCGCCTGGCCTACAATGAGCAGTTCTTC. Translating it yields CASGGLRLAYNEQFF.

The table lists this clonotype with many counts. The rearrangement joins TRBV10-3 to TRBJ1-1, with D possibly TRBD1 on 6 matching bases. The V gene lost 6 bases and the J gene lost 6 bases, with 20 bases spanning the gap. There are 15 residues in the CDR3. Germline assignment: CDR1 ENHRY and CDR2 SYGVKD. CDR3 sequence reads: CAISADTGIAAEAFF. The DNA of the CDR3 is TGTGCCATCAGCGCCGATACAGGGATAGCGGCTGAAGCTTTCTTT.

This clonotype was seen a handful of times. The chain employs TRBV12-3 or TRBV12-4 and TRBJ1-6; D is uncertain. The ends were cut back, 5 bases at V and 4 bases at J, with 9 bases in the middle. The CDR3 spans 14 residues. The CDR3 loop is CASSQDGYNSPLHF. The CDR3 DNA is TGTGCCAGCAGTCAGGACGGATATAATTCACCCCTCCACTTT.

Ten or more counts support this clonotype. This rearrangement joins TRBV25-1 to TRBJ1-1; D call uncertain. The CDR3 consists of 16 residues. V dropped 5 bases and J dropped 1 base, with 17 bases sitting between them. Germline V CDR1 and CDR2: MGHDK, SYGVNS. The CDR3 sequence: CASSPSPGVGNTEAFF. DNA for the CDR3: TGTGCCAGCAGTCCCTCCCCCGGAGTTGGGAACACTGAAGCTTTCTTT.

At least ten counts were recorded for this clonotype. The chain links TRBV5-1 to TRBJ2-5, with D perhaps matching TRBD1 or TRBD2 (5 bases each). The CDR3 consists of 13 residues. Germline CDR1 is SGHRS and CDR2 is YFSETQ. V lost 5 bases and J lost 2, with 10 bases in between. DNA of the CDR3: TGCGCCAGCAGATTCGAGGGGCAAGAGACCCAGTACTTC. Protein product: CASRFEGQETQYF.

This clonotype has just a few counts. A much larger clone differs by one base, so this may be a read error. The J gene is TRBJ1-1, the V gene TRBV6-1; D is ambiguous. Trimming took 6 bases from V and 1 from J, leaving 15 bases between them. The CDR3 contains 15 residues. The germline V gene encodes CDR1 MNHNS and CDR2 SASEGT. The CDR3 loop reads CASRVGRGGNTEAFF. As DNA, the CDR3 is TGTGCCAGCAGGGTCGGGAGAGGTGGGAACACTGAAGCTTTCTTT.